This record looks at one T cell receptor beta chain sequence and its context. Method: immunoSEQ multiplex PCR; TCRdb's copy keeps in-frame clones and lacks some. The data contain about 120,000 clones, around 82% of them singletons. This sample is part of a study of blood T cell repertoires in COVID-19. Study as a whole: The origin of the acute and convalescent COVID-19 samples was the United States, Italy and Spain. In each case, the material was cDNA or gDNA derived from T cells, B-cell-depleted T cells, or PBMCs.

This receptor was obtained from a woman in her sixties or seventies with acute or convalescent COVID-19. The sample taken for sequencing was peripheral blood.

The CDR3 sequence: CAGGTGLLGYTF. In DNA, the CDR3 is TGTGCCGGAGGGACAGGACTCTTGGGCTACACCTTC. The chain links TRBV28 to TRBJ1-2; 8 bases match TRBD1. The V segment lost 11 bases and the J segment 8 bases; nucleotides outside the gene matches: 10. The CDR3 runs 12 residues. Germline lookup yields CDR1 MDHEN and CDR2 SYDVKM.